The 17 T cell receptor beta chains given below trace back to one sample, sequenced in a study of blood T cell repertoires in COVID-19. TCRdb's copy holds only in-frame clones and misses some; the assay was immunoSEQ multiplex PCR. The repertoire holds some 270,000 clones, with 86% as singletons. Sequencing input: peripheral blood. Receptor source: a man in his forties with active or convalescent COVID-19.

The CDR3 region is CASSPHDMFYEQYF. Written as DNA, the CDR3 is TGCGCCAGCAGCCCACACGACATGTTCTACGAGCAGTACTTC. The chain recombines TRBV4-1 with TRBJ2-7; D gene ambiguous. This CDR3 contains 14 residues. CDR1 is MGHRA and CDR2 is YSYEKL in the germline V gene. Trimming removed 4 bases from V and 3 bases from J, with 13 bases in between.

The rearrangement joins TRBV7-2 to TRBJ1-5; tentatively, D is TRBD1 (5 bases). The CDR3 totals 15 residues. V was shortened by 1 base and J by 6 bases, with 13 bases between the two germline ends. Germline V gene sequence: CDR1 SGHTA, CDR2 FQGNSA. CDR3 nucleotide sequence: TGTGCCAGCAGCTTAGGGCAGGGTAACGTTCAGCCCCAGCATTTT. This sequence encodes CASSLGQGNVQPQHF.

V is TRBV12-5 and J is TRBJ2-7; TRBD1 might be the D (6 bases). V lost 3 bases and J lost 7, with 10 bases in between. This CDR3 comprises 12 residues. Germline CDR1 LGHNT, CDR2 FRNRAP. The CDR3 nucleotides are TGTGCTAGTGGTTTTAGGGGGTTTGAGCAGTACTTC. Translating gives CASGFRGFEQYF.

The J gene is TRBJ2-7, the V gene TRBV11-2, with 8 positions matching TRBD1. In germline, CDR1 is SGHAT, CDR2 FQNNGV. J lost 7 bases, V lost 5 bases, and 10 bases had no gene match. This CDR3 has 14 amino acids. CDR3 in DNA: TGTGCCAGCAGCCGGACAGGGAAACTGAAAGAGCAGTACTTC. Translation: CASSRTGKLKEQYF.

This clone occurred once. The chain couples TRBV10-3 to TRBJ2-7; D unresolved. Trimming took off 4 bases at V and 3 bases at J, with 4 bases between the two ends. Germline V gene sequence: CDR1 ENHRY, CDR2 SYGVKD. The CDR3 covers 11 residues. The CDR3 coding sequence is TGTGCCATCAGTGTCAACTACGAGCAGTACTTC. It encodes CAISVNYEQYF.

The genes are TRBV2 and TRBJ1-5, with D possibly TRBD1 on 5 matching bases. Germline CDR1 SNHLY, CDR2 FYNNEI. The CDR3 loop spans 13 amino acids. V was pared by 7 bases and J by 7 bases, with 14 bases between. CDR3 region: CASNKGWKQPQHF. CDR3 nucleotide sequence: TGTGCCAGCAATAAGGGGTGGAAGCAGCCCCAGCATTTT.

The chain is built from TRBV7-9 and TRBJ1-6; 9 bases match TRBD1. Germline V lookup: CDR1 SEHNR, CDR2 FQNEAQ (reference sequence). The CDR3 length is 17 residues. The V gene end was trimmed by 5 bases and the J gene end by 4 bases; junction bases not matched to a gene: 9. The CDR3 region is CASSGSGTGRYNSPLHF. The CDR3 DNA follows: TGTGCCAGCAGCGGATCCGGGACAGGGCGTTATAATTCACCCCTCCACTTT.

The chain employs TRBV7-3 and TRBJ2-2; a possible D gene is TRBD1 (5 bases). V was pared by 5 bases and J by 6 bases, with 10 bases between. The CDR3 loop spans 13 amino acids. CDR1 and CDR2 (germline): SGHTA, FQGTGA. The CDR3 region is CASSVPGSGELFF. DNA for the CDR3: TGTGCCAGCAGCGTCCCAGGGTCCGGGGAGCTGTTTTTT.

For the CDR3, the DNA is TGCGCCAGCAAGTGGGAGGGCTCGAACACTGAAGCTTTCTTT. This sequence encodes CASKWEGSNTEAFF. The V and J genes are TRBV10-2 and TRBJ1-1; D unclear. From germline, CDR1 is WSHSY and CDR2 SAAADI. Trimming removed 7 bases at V and 1 base at J, with 13 bases between. This CDR3 contains 14 residues.

This chain uses TRBV30 with TRBJ2-1, with D hard to call. The CDR3 has 11 residues. Germline V gene sequence: CDR1 GTSNPN, CDR2 SVGIG (reference sequence). Trimming removed 3 bases from V and 6 bases from J, with 6 bases in between. The CDR3 DNA reads as TGTGCCTGGAGGTACAGCAATGAGCAGTTCTTC. It codes for CAWRYSNEQFF.

The J gene is TRBJ2-1, the V gene TRBV29-1; 7 bases are shared with TRBD1. The J segment lost 5 bases and the V segment lost 6 bases, leaving 10 bases of the junction unmatched. The germline V gene encodes CDR1 SQVTM and CDR2 ANQGSEA. The CDR3 loop spans 14 amino acids. CDR3 nucleotides: TGCAGCGTACCGGGACAGCAGGACAACAATGAGCAGTTCTTC. This codes for CSVPGQQDNNEQFF.

V and J are TRBV3-1 (or the pseudogene TRBV3-2) and TRBJ1-2; D perhaps matches TRBD1 (6 bases). V lost 3 bases, J lost 6 bases, and 17 bases lay in between. This CDR3 is 15 amino acids long. Per the germline V gene, CDR1 is LGHDT and CDR2 is YNNKEL (reference sequence). CDR3: CASSQTINAGDGYTF. CDR3 DNA sequence: TGTGCCAGCAGCCAGACCATCAACGCAGGGGATGGCTACACCTTC.

V usage is TRBV29-1 and J usage is TRBJ2-7; 8 nucleotides line up with TRBD2. V trimming: 0 bases; J trimming: 3 bases; junction bases outside the gene matches: 7. This CDR3 region has 15 residues. In germline, CDR1 is SQVTM, CDR2 ANQGSEA. CDR3 nucleotides: TGCAGCGTTGAAGATCTTCGGGGGGGAAACTACGAGCAGTACTTC. Translation gives CSVEDLRGGNYEQYF.

The chain combines TRBV7-7 with TRBJ2-3; 13 bases match TRBD2. Per germline, CDR1 SSHAT and CDR2 FNYEAQ (reference sequence). The CDR3 totals 16 residues. After removal of 5 bases from V and 4 bases from J, the junction contained 6 bases not matched to a gene. The CDR3: CASSTGLAGRADTQYF. CDR3 sequence (DNA): TGTGCCAGCAGCACGGGACTAGCGGGGAGGGCAGATACGCAGTATTTT.

The genes are TRBV27 and TRBJ2-6; TRBD1 is a possible D gene (6 bases). The CDR3 sequence is 20 residues long. CDR1 and CDR2 from the germline V gene are MNHEY and SMNVEV (reference sequence). Trimming removed 6 bases at V and 0 bases at J, with 24 bases between. CDR3 bases: TGTGCCAGCAGAGGTCCCGCCCCGGGACAAGAAAGCTCTGGGGCCAACGTCCTGACTTTC. Translation: CASRGPAPGQESSGANVLTF.

V is TRBV7-3 and J is TRBJ2-7, with 10 bases fitting TRBD1. The CDR3 loop spans 16 amino acids. V trimming: 4 bases; J trimming: 6 bases; junction bases outside the gene matches: 12. CDR1 and CDR2 (germline): SGHTA, FQGTGA. The CDR3: CASSSTPRTGGGEQYF. CDR3 sequence (DNA): TGTGCCAGCAGCTCTACCCCCAGGACAGGGGGAGGCGAGCAGTACTTC.

The chain employs TRBV5-1 and TRBJ2-3; 9 bases align to TRBD1. Trimming removed 3 bases from V and 6 bases from J; junction bases left unmatched: 11. Germline V lookup: CDR1 SGHRS, CDR2 YFSETQ. The CDR3 extends over 16 amino acids. The CDR3 bases are TGCGCCAGCAGCTGGATGACAGGGGGTAGTTGGGATACGCAGTATTTT. Translating it yields CASSWMTGGSWDTQYF.